The 10 T cell receptor beta chains below were found in one sample sequenced in a study of graft-versus-host responses after intestinal transplantation. Sequencing used immunoSEQ multiplex PCR; TCRdb keeps in-frame clones, though not all of them. This sample has 85,000 to 100,000 clones, with roughly 92% found just once. Which antigens these TCRs recognize remains unknown. The material was unstimulated CD4+ T cells sorted from spleen or lymph node cells, obtained before intestinal transplant. The receptors come from a human donor who received an intestinal transplant.

This chain joins TRBV15 and TRBJ1-5; TRBD1 agrees at 7 bases. The CDR3 totals 16 residues. Trimming took 0 bases from V and 4 from J; bases not matched to a gene: 6. The germline V gene has CDR1 LNHNV and CDR2 YYDKDF (reference sequence). CDR3 sequence: CATSRDMRQGNQPQHF. The CDR3 DNA reads as TGTGCCACCAGCAGAGACATGAGACAGGGTAATCAGCCCCAGCATTTT.

V usage is TRBV7-3 and J usage is TRBJ2-3, with a tentative D call TRBD1 (6 bases). V was clipped by 1 base and J by 1 base, with 15 bases between them. The CDR3 runs 17 residues. CDR1 is SGHTA, CDR2 FQGTGA, per germline. The CDR3 protein is CASSLKPRGTGTDTQYF. Written as DNA, the CDR3 is TGTGCCAGCAGCTTAAAACCCAGGGGCACTGGCACAGATACGCAGTATTTT.

The chain links TRBV5-6 to TRBJ2-7, with 14 bases aligning to TRBD2. The trim removed 4 bases at V and 2 bases at J, leaving 8 bases unmatched. Per germline, CDR1 SGHDT and CDR2 YYEEEE. The CDR3 has 17 residues. CDR3 amino acids: CASSIIPGLAGAYEQYF. CDR3 DNA sequence: TGTGCCAGCAGCATAATCCCGGGACTAGCGGGAGCCTACGAGCAGTACTTC.

J is TRBJ1-3 and V is TRBV5-5; D perhaps matches TRBD1 (6 bases). This CDR3 is built from 17 residues. Trimming removed 3 bases from V and 3 bases from J, with 19 bases in between. In germline, CDR1 is SGHKS, CDR2 YYEKEE (reference sequence). CDR3 nucleotides: TGTGCCAGCAGCTCCCTTCTACCGACAGGCTTTGGAAACACCATATATTTT. Its protein product is CASSSLLPTGFGNTIYF.

The chain recombines TRBV5-1 with TRBJ2-7; weak D call: TRBD2 (5 bases). The CDR3 loop spans 14 amino acids. Per the germline V gene, CDR1 is SGHRS and CDR2 is YFSETQ. With 0 bases removed from V and 2 bases from J, the gap between germline ends came to 9 bases. CDR3 sequence reads: CASSLVAPAYEQYF. The CDR3 DNA sequence: TGCGCCAGCAGCTTGGTAGCGCCCGCCTACGAGCAGTACTTC.

The chain carries TRBV5-8 and TRBJ2-1, with 7 bases fitting TRBD2. The CDR3 covers 19 residues. V trimming: 0 bases; J trimming: 3 bases; junction bases outside the gene matches: 15. CDR1 and CDR2 from the germline V gene are SGHTS and YDEGEE. The CDR3 DNA is TGTGCCAGCAGCTTGGCCCGCAAGACTAGCCACGGGAGCTACAATGAGCAGTTCTTC. Translated: CASSLARKTSHGSYNEQFF.

Here the CDR3 reads CASSLDRLNTEAFF. CDR3 bases: TGTGCCAGCAGCTTGGACAGGTTGAACACTGAAGCTTTCTTT. The genes are TRBV7-2 and TRBJ1-1; TRBD1 agrees at 7 bases. This CDR3 contains 14 residues. Germline V gives CDR1 SGHTA, CDR2 FQGNSA. V lost 3 bases to trimming and J lost 0 bases; unmatched junction nucleotides: 1.

V is TRBV5-6 and J is TRBJ1-2, with TRBD1 matching over 8 bases. With V trimmed by 4 bases and J by 8 bases, 4 bases remained unmatched. Germline V gives CDR1 SGHDT, CDR2 YYEEEE. The CDR3 is 12 residues long. CDR3 DNA sequence: TGTGCCAGCAGCATGACAGGGGAGGGCTACACCTTC. Protein: CASSMTGEGYTF.

The rearrangement uses TRBV2 and TRBJ2-7, with TRBD2 as a possible D gene (5 bases). This CDR3 is 15 amino acids long. Germline V CDR1 and CDR2: SNHLY, FYNNEI. The V end was cut by 2 bases, the J end by 0 bases, with 11 bases between. CDR3 protein: CASSELAFRSYEQYF. The CDR3 DNA follows: TGTGCCAGCAGTGAACTAGCTTTCCGCTCCTACGAGCAGTACTTC. Full variable domain (missing parts from reference TRBV2 and TRBJ2-7): EPEVTQTPSHQVTQMGQEVILRCVPISNHLYFYWYRQILGQKVEFLVSFYNNEISEKSEIFDDQFSVERPDGSNFTLKIRSTKLEDSAMYFCASSELAFRSYEQYFGPGTRLTVT.

The V gene is TRBV13, the J gene TRBJ2-2; 7 nucleotides agree with TRBD2. CDR1 and CDR2 from the germline V gene are PRHDT and FYEKMQ (reference sequence). Trimming at V came to 2 bases and at J to 0 bases, leaving 6 bases not matched to a gene. The length of the CDR3 is 17 residues. The CDR3 coding sequence is TGTGCCAGCAGCTTACCACCAGGGAGGGCGAACACCGGGGAGCTGTTTTTT. It yields the protein CASSLPPGRANTGELFF.